These 7 T cell receptor beta chains were sequenced from one sample in a study of PD-L1 blockade in urothelial cancer. Some clones are missing from TCRdb's copy, which holds only in-frame ones; the method was immunoSEQ multiplex PCR. The sample contains under 130,000 clones, around 82% of which appear only once. The source material was PBMCs, sampled around atezolizumab (anti-PD-L1) treatment. The receptors were sampled from a man aged 50-60 years with urothelial cancer.

The rearrangement links TRBV7-9 to TRBJ1-1, with TRBD1 as a possible D gene (5 bases). Germline assignment: CDR1 SEHNR and CDR2 FQNEAQ (reference sequence). The CDR3 totals 15 residues. V lost 2 bases and J 4 bases, leaving 14 bases between the germline ends. CDR3 loop: CASSLSGQGRTEAFF. As DNA, the CDR3 is TGTGCCAGCAGCTTATCAGGGCAAGGGCGCACTGAAGCTTTCTTT.

The V call is TRBV4-1, the J call TRBJ1-1; tentative D call: TRBD1 (6 bases). V was trimmed by 1 base and J by 10 bases, leaving 22 bases between them. Germline CDR1 and CDR2: MGHRA and YSYEKL. The CDR3 is 16 amino acids. For the CDR3, the DNA is TGCGCCAGCAGCCAAGCCTCTGTAGGACAGCGAGGCGGAGCTTTCTTT. This gives the protein CASSQASVGQRGGAFF.

This rearrangement joins TRBV28 to TRBJ2-3, with D possibly being TRBD2 (5 bases). Germline values: CDR1 MDHEN, CDR2 SYDVKM. The V end was cut by 5 bases, the J end by 9 bases, with 9 bases between. The length of the CDR3 is 11 residues. CDR3 nucleotides: TGTGCCAGCAGTCGTGGGGAGACGCAGTATTTT. Translation: CASSRGETQYF.

The rearrangement links TRBV2 to TRBJ2-7; TRBD1 is a possible D gene (6 bases). Looked up from germline, CDR1 is SNHLY and CDR2 is FYNNEI. Trimming removed 7 bases from V and 5 bases from J, with 12 bases in between. This CDR3 spans 12 amino acids. The DNA for the CDR3 is TGTGCCAGCACCCCGGACAGTCACGAGCAGTACTTC. This sequence encodes CASTPDSHEQYF.

The chain employs TRBV12-2 and TRBJ2-3; the tabulated D call, TRBD2, remains unverified against the DNA. TRBV12-2 counts as a pseudogene. There are 14 residues in the CDR3. The CDR3 bases are TGTGCAAGTCGCTCCTTGGGGAGAGCAGATACGCAGTATTTT. Protein product: CASRSLGRADTQYF.

The CDR3 region is CASSRYNEQFF. The DNA for the CDR3 is TGTGCCAGCAGCCGTTACAATGAGCAGTTCTTC. The V gene is TRBV5-5, the J gene TRBJ2-1; D is undetermined. Trimming pared 4 bases from V and 4 bases from J, leaving 3 bases between. The CDR3 loop spans 11 amino acids. CDR1 is SGHKS and CDR2 is YYEKEE in the germline V gene (reference sequence).

The chain recombines TRBV4-1 with TRBJ2-3; tentative D call: TRBD1 (6 bases). This CDR3 contains 16 residues. Germline CDR1 and CDR2: MGHRA and YSYEKL. V lost 2 bases and J lost 0, with 12 bases in between. The CDR3 nucleotides are TGCGCCAGCAGCCAAAGAAGGCAGGGGAGCACAGATACGCAGTATTTT. Translated, it gives CASSQRRQGSTDTQYF.